This T cell receptor (beta chain) was recorded in a study of T cells in Graves' hyperthyroidism and ophthalmopathy. This clonotype was counted ten times or more. Amplification targeted TCR beta CDR3 regions from RNA transcripts. An initial round of RT-PCR targeting the TCR CDR3 relied on the HTBI primer set. TCRdb reanalysed the multiplex PCR reads using MiXCR and keeps one entry per CDR3 protein. The data contain about 740,000 distinct CDR3 sequences, less than 15% of them singletons. The sequenced material came from blood. This clonotype originated in a woman between 18 and 29 years old with Graves' hyperthyroidism.

Here the CDR3 DNA reads TGTGCCAGCAGTTTCGTTCGGGGAAGTAGCAATCAGCCCCAGCATTTT. Translated: CASSFVRGSSNQPQHF. The chain links TRBV12-3 or TRBV12-4 to TRBJ1-5, with D unresolved. Trimming took off 3 bases at V and 0 bases at J, with 12 bases between the two ends. The CDR3 runs 16 residues.